Listed below are T cell receptor beta chains from one sample, sequenced in a study of cytomegalovirus exposure and HLA in healthy donors. Repertoires were generated with immunoSEQ multiplex PCR, while TCRdb's copy carries only in-frame clones and drops some. The sample consists of hundreds of thousands of clones, 85% to 90% of them appearing once. The source material was PBMCs. Receptors originate from a man between 18 and 35 years old in good health and CMV-seronegative. Each CDR3 is given with its conserved first and last residue. A D gene is named only where the DNA matches it firmly. Only some rows state a clone size, as once, few, many or a class for expanded clones.

CDR3 protein | CDR3 DNA | D gene | V gene | clone size | J gene
CASSTTGINGELFF | TGTGCCAGTAGTACAACAGGAATAAACGGGGAGCTGTTTTTT | . | TRBV19 | . | TRBJ2-2
CASSSTRDSPLHF | TGTGCCAGCAGCTCTACCAGGGATTCACCCCTCCACTTT | . | TRBV5-6 | . | TRBJ1-6
CASSLNLAGDEQFF | TGTGCCAGCAGCTTAAATCTAGCGGGGGATGAGCAGTTCTTC | TRBD2 | TRBV11-2 | . | TRBJ2-1
CASSEGNGHQPQHF | TGTGCCAGCAGTGAAGGGAATGGGCATCAGCCCCAGCATTTT | . | TRBV2 | . | TRBJ1-5
CASSQEVRARGFNQPQHF | TGCGCCAGCAGCCAAGAAGTCCGGGCCAGGGGCTTTAATCAGCCCCAGCATTTT | . | TRBV4-3 | . | TRBJ1-5
CASSVQLAGETQYF | TGTGCCAGCAGCGTACAACTAGCGGGGGAGACCCAGTACTTC | TRBD2 | TRBV9 | once | TRBJ2-5
CASSQLFYEQYF | TGTGCCAGCAGCCAACTTTTTTACGAGCAGTACTTC | . | TRBV28 | . | TRBJ2-7
CASSYRGQYYEQYF | TGTGCCAGCAGTTACCGGGGACAGTACTACGAGCAGTACTTC | TRBD1 | TRBV6-5 | . | TRBJ2-7
CASSLASGSVAGELFF | TGTGCCAGCAGCTTAGCTAGCGGGAGCGTGGCCGGGGAGCTGTTTTTT | TRBD2 | TRBV7-2 | once | TRBJ2-2
CASSLEGGANTEAFF | TGCGCCAGCAGCTTGGAAGGGGGGGCGAACACTGAAGCTTTCTTT | . | TRBV5-1 | . | TRBJ1-1
CASSEGFGTDRYTF | TGTGCCAGCAGTGAAGGCTTCGGGACAGATCGCTACACCTTC | TRBD1 | TRBV2 | once | TRBJ1-2
CASSLDRGNSPLHF | TGTGCTAGCAGCCTCGACAGGGGGAATTCACCCCTCCACTTT | TRBD1 | TRBV7-7 | . | TRBJ1-6
CASSPTGILSSTSYEQYF | TGTGCCAGCTCCCCGACAGGGATCCTTTCCAGTACCTCCTACGAGCAGTACTTC | TRBD1 | TRBV18 | once | TRBJ2-7
CASSSGPYEQYF | TGTGCCAGCAGCAGCGGTCCCTACGAGCAGTACTTC | . | TRBV2 | . | TRBJ2-7
CASSILEGAGQPQHF | TGTGCCAGTAGTATCCTGGAGGGGGCAGGTCAGCCCCAGCATTTT | TRBD1 | TRBV19 | . | TRBJ1-5
CASSPGQAVIVGEQYF | TGCGCCAGCAGCCCCGGACAGGCAGTAATCGTCGGCGAGCAGTACTTC | TRBD1 | TRBV5-1 | . | TRBJ2-7
CASSLGQGDQPQHF | TGCGCCAGCAGCTTAGGACAGGGTGATCAGCCCCAGCATTTT | TRBD1 | TRBV5-1 | . | TRBJ1-5
CASSTQGREQYF | TGTGCCAGCAGCACACAGGGGCGCGAGCAGTACTTC | TRBD1 | TRBV7-9 | . | TRBJ2-7
CASRLAGGSSYEQYF | TGTGCCAGCCGCCTAGCGGGAGGTTCATCCTACGAGCAGTACTTC | TRBD2 | TRBV7-2 | . | TRBJ2-7
CASSRIPGQRPDTQYF | TGTGCCAGCAGCCGAATCCCGGGACAGAGACCAGATACGCAGTATTTT | TRBD1 | TRBV7-9 | . | TRBJ2-3
CASSLVAGGPNNEQFF | TGCGCCAGCAGCTTGGTAGCGGGAGGGCCTAACAATGAGCAGTTCTTC | TRBD2 | TRBV5-1 | . | TRBJ2-1
CASSGWGGGSRNEQFF | TGTGCCAGCAGCGGCTGGGGGGGCGGCTCGAGGAATGAGCAGTTCTTC | . | TRBV7-9 | few | TRBJ2-1
CSGDSLNYGYTF | TGCAGCGGGGACAGCCTTAACTATGGCTACACCTTC | TRBD1 | TRBV29-1 | few | TRBJ1-2
CASNDRDRAYEQYF | TGTGCCAGCAATGACCGGGACAGGGCCTACGAGCAGTACTTC | TRBD1 | TRBV6-5 | few | TRBJ2-7
CASSYTGDGYEQYF | TGTGCCAGCAGTTATACGGGGGACGGCTACGAGCAGTACTTC | . | TRBV6-6 | . | TRBJ2-7
CSVGLAGAIDTQYF | TGCAGCGTTGGACTAGCGGGAGCCATAGATACGCAGTATTTT | TRBD2 | TRBV29-1 | . | TRBJ2-3
CASSRDGGTGNEQFF | TGCGCCAGCAGCCGGGATGGCGGGACCGGGAATGAGCAGTTCTTC | . | TRBV4-3 | . | TRBJ2-1
CAWSVIGTSGETQYF | TGTGCCTGGAGTGTAATTGGGACTAGCGGGGAGACCCAGTACTTC | TRBD2 | TRBV30 | . | TRBJ2-5
CASSRTQGKSTYEQYF | TGTGCCAGCAGTCGAACCCAGGGGAAGTCAACCTACGAGCAGTACTTC | . | TRBV2 | . | TRBJ2-7
CASSLALETQYF | TGTGCCAGCAGCTTGGCCTTGGAGACCCAGTACTTC | . | TRBV5-5 | . | TRBJ2-5
CASSASPRVYEQYF | TGTGCCAGCAGTGCTAGTCCTCGGGTCTACGAGCAGTACTTC | . | TRBV28 | . | TRBJ2-7
CASSVAGIIADTQYF | TGTGCCAGCAGCGTAGCCGGGATAATCGCCGATACGCAGTATTTT | . | TRBV9 | . | TRBJ2-3
CASSKRLAGPNEQFF | TGTGCCAGCAGCAAAAGACTAGCGGGACCCAATGAGCAGTTCTTC | . | TRBV21-1 | once | TRBJ2-1
CAISDGTSGRAPDTQYF | TGTGCCATCAGTGACGGGACTAGCGGGAGGGCTCCTGATACGCAGTATTTT | TRBD2 | TRBV10-3 | . | TRBJ2-3
CASNGLAGNADTQYF | TGTGCCAGCAATGGACTAGCGGGAAACGCAGATACGCAGTATTTT | TRBD2 | TRBV2 | . | TRBJ2-3
CASSSFIEGRGEAFF | TGCGCCAGCAGCTCCTTTATTGAGGGCCGGGGTGAAGCTTTCTTT | . | TRBV5-1 | . | TRBJ1-1
CASSERGYNEQFF | TGTGCCAGCAGTGAACGGGGTTACAATGAGCAGTTCTTC | . | TRBV25-1 | . | TRBJ2-1
CASSPQGGLSYNEQFF | TGCGCCAGCAGCCCCCAGGGGGGACTGTCCTACAATGAGCAGTTCTTC | . | TRBV5-1 | few | TRBJ2-1
CASSLVGSGIEQFF | TGTGCCAGCAGCTTAGTGGGATCCGGGATTGAGCAGTTCTTC | . | TRBV7-2 | once | TRBJ2-1
CASHVHKNTEAFF | TGTGCCAGCCACGTCCACAAGAACACTGAAGCTTTCTTT | . | TRBV18 | . | TRBJ1-1
CASSSSRGTDTQYF | TGTGCCAGCAGTAGTAGCCGGGGCACAGATACGCAGTATTTT | . | TRBV25-1 | . | TRBJ2-3
CASKGQHSPPWVWDF | TGTGCCAGCAAGGGACAGCACTCACCGCCCTGGGTTTGGGACTTT | TRBD1 | TRBV2 | . | TRBJ1-6
CASSQYSNQPQHF | TGTGCCAGCAGTCAGTATAGCAATCAGCCCCAGCATTTT | . | TRBV6-1 | . | TRBJ1-5
CASTYREGVTQYF | TGTGCCAGCACCTACAGGGAGGGGGTGACCCAGTACTTC | . | TRBV5-6 | once | TRBJ2-5
CASSPGTALYSNQPQHF | TGTGCCAGCAGTCCCGGGACAGCTCTTTATAGCAATCAGCCCCAGCATTTT | TRBD1 | TRBV7-2 | . | TRBJ1-5
CASSRYPGTVYNSPLHF | TGTGCCAGCAGTCGTTATCCCGGGACTGTCTATAATTCACCCCTCCACTTT | . | TRBV27 | . | TRBJ1-6
CASRPTGGQAPLTF | TGCGCCAGCCGACCGACGGGGGGACAGGCCCCCCTGACTTTC | . | TRBV5-1 | . | TRBJ2-6
CASSSWRSRTDTQYF | TGTGCCAGCAGTTCCTGGAGGTCGCGCACAGATACGCAGTATTTT | . | TRBV13 | . | TRBJ2-3
CASSSTGPSTDTQYF | TGTGCCAGCAGTTCAACAGGGCCAAGCACAGATACGCAGTATTTT | . | TRBV6-5 | . | TRBJ2-3